Presented here are 3 T cell receptor beta chains from one specimen sequenced in a study of control samples from healthy donors and cancer patients. The data were produced by immunoSEQ multiplex PCR, yet TCRdb's version contains in-frame clones alone and is incomplete. The top ten hold 2% to 2.5% of the sample, which has 150,000 to 190,000 clones, about 94% seen once. The sequenced sample consisted of blood. Every receptor here comes from a man aged 50 to 59 in good health.

The V and J genes are TRBV10-1 and TRBJ2-1, with 10 bases that match TRBD2. The junction had 10 bases not matched to a gene; V was cut back by 6 bases and J by 2 bases. Germline CDR1 WNHNN, CDR2 SYGVQD (reference sequence). The CDR3 consists of 17 residues. Here the CDR3 reads CASSSGTSAAPYNEQFF. DNA of the CDR3: TGCGCCAGCAGCTCCGGGACTAGCGCGGCCCCCTACAATGAGCAGTTCTTC.

This sequence joins TRBV4-1 and TRBJ1-2, with D maybe TRBD1 (5 bases). Between the trimmed V and J ends, which lost 0 bases and 4 bases, there was a span of 15 bases. The CDR3 covers 16 residues. The V gene's germline CDR1 is MGHRA and CDR2 YSYEKL. The CDR3 protein is CASSQDGGLLSYGYTF. DNA for the CDR3: TGCGCCAGCAGCCAAGATGGGGGGTTGTTATCCTATGGCTACACCTTC.

The chain carries TRBV14 and TRBJ2-7; 7 bases map to TRBD1. The germline gives CDR1 SGHDN, CDR2 FVKESK. J was trimmed by 3 bases and V by 4 bases; bases with no gene match: 3. This CDR3 is built from 13 residues. CDR3 nucleotide sequence: TGTGCCAGCAGCCTGTACAGGGGCTACGAGCAGTACTTC. Its translation is CASSLYRGYEQYF.